Following are 25 T cell receptor beta chains from one sample sequenced in a study of T cell repertoires in cytomegalovirus infection. Antigens for these TCRs are unknown. MiXCR, run by TCRdb on the reads, gives a single entry per CDR3 protein. The sample carries about half a million distinct CDR3 sequences, roughly 34% recorded once. The specimen comprised cultured PBMCs, sampled from culture after CMV antigen stimulation. These receptors all stem from a human donor in good health (CMV status not recorded). Some clones in this sample may be carry-over from other donors' samples.

This clonotype was recorded at least ten times. The chain is built from TRBV7-2 and TRBJ2-7, with D possibly TRBD2 on 6 matching bases. There are 14 residues in the CDR3. V lost 1 base and J lost 5, with 12 bases in between. Germline lookup yields CDR1 SGHTA and CDR2 FQGNSA. The CDR3 here is CASSLGRDSNEQYV. The CDR3 DNA sequence: TGTGCCAGCAGCTTAGGGAGGGACTCGAACGAGCAGTACGTC.

The genes are TRBV29-1 and TRBJ1-2, with 7 bases that match TRBD1. CDR3 length: 15 residues. Germline-derived CDR1 and CDR2 are SQVTM and ANQGSEA. Unmatched junction bases numbered 12, after V lost 3 bases and J lost 5 bases. The CDR3 reads CSVDAITGVVYGYTF. Here the CDR3 DNA reads TGCAGCGTTGACGCCATCACAGGGGTCGTATATGGCTACACCTTC.

The chain recombines TRBV7-2 with TRBJ2-1; D might be TRBD1 (5 bases). Germline CDR1 and CDR2: SGHTA and FQGNSA. The CDR3 is 15 residues long. V was pared by 2 bases and J by 5 bases, with 13 bases between. The CDR3 DNA is TGTGCCAGCAGCTTATGGGCCAGGGTCCACAATGAGCAGTTCTTC. Protein sequence: CASSLWARVHNEQFF.

A note on this clonotype: One base away lies a much larger clone, so this may be a sequencing read error. The chain combines TRBV7-9 with TRBJ2-3; tentatively, D is TRBD2 (5 bases). V was shortened by 4 bases and J by 6 bases, with 5 bases between the two germline ends. Germline assignment: CDR1 SEHNR and CDR2 FQNEAQ (reference sequence). This CDR3 is 11 amino acids long. The CDR3 sequence is CASSWRDTQYF. The CDR3 DNA follows: TGTGCCAGCAGCTGGAGGGATACGCAGTATTTT.

The gene calls are TRBV4-1 and TRBJ2-7; the match to TRBD1 covers 7 bases. V shed 4 bases and J 0 bases; nucleotides not matched to a gene: 6. The CDR3 extends over 15 amino acids. Germline V gene lookup returns CDR1 MGHRA and CDR2 YSYEKL. The chain's CDR3 is CASSLRDRYSYEQYF. CDR3 coding DNA: TGCGCCAGCAGCCTCCGGGACAGATACTCCTACGAGCAGTACTTC.

The chain couples TRBV28 to TRBJ2-7, with a possible D match to TRBD2 (6 bases). The germline V and J ends were trimmed by 6 bases and 2 bases, with 14 bases remaining between them. CDR1 and CDR2 (germline): MDHEN, SYDVKM. The CDR3 contains 14 residues. CDR3 nucleotide sequence: TGTGCCAGCAGCTCTGGGACTTACCCCTACGAGCAGTACTTC. Residues: CASSSGTYPYEQYF.

The chain couples TRBV25-1 to TRBJ1-6; D gene ambiguous. The V and J ends lost 2 bases and 10 bases respectively, with 15 bases between them. CDR3 length equals 15 residues. Germline CDR1 and CDR2: MGHDK and SYGVNS. The DNA of the CDR3 is TGTGCCAGCAGTGAAGGAGCGGGGTTGGGGTCACCCCTCCACTTT. Protein product: CASSEGAGLGSPLHF. Variable domain in full (rest from reference TRBV25-1 and TRBJ1-6): EADIYQTPRYLVIGTGKKITLECSQTMGHDKMYWYQQDPGMELHLIHYSYGVNSTEKGDLSSESTVSRIRTEHFPLTLESARPSHTSQYLCASSEGAGLGSPLHFGNGTRLTVT.

V and J are TRBV6-5 and TRBJ2-7, with D maybe TRBD2 (6 bases). The germline gives CDR1 MNHEY, CDR2 SVGAGI. Between the trimmed V and J ends, which lost 7 bases and 2 bases, there was a span of 12 bases. The CDR3 contains 13 residues. The CDR3 spells CASTAGPPYEQYF. Here the CDR3 DNA reads TGTGCCAGCACCGCGGGACCTCCCTACGAGCAGTACTTC.

This clonotype has a handful of counts. The chain has TRBV6-2 or TRBV6-3 and TRBJ2-7; possible D gene TRBD1, 6 bases. Per the germline V gene, CDR1 is MNHEY and CDR2 is SVGEGT. V was trimmed by 0 bases and J by 3 bases, leaving 15 bases between them. The CDR3 is made up of 16 amino acids. The CDR3 sequence: CASSYSCTGPNYEQYV. In nucleotides, the CDR3 is TGTGCCAGCAGTTACTCGTGTACAGGGCCCAACTACGAGCAGTACGTC.

This clonotype was counted many times. This chain joins TRBV7-6 and TRBJ2-1; TRBD2 aligns across 11 bases. V lost 0 bases, J lost 1 base, and 5 bases stayed unmatched. In germline, CDR1 is SGHVS, CDR2 FNYEAQ. The CDR3 sequence is 18 residues long. CDR3 protein: CASSLALRLAGSYNEQFF. The CDR3 DNA sequence: TGTGCCAGCAGCTTAGCCCTAAGACTAGCGGGATCCTACAATGAGCAGTTCTTC.

The chain recombines TRBV7-9 with TRBJ1-4; unclear D gene. The CDR3 sequence is 12 residues long. Trimming pared 10 bases from V and 0 bases from J, leaving 6 bases between. From germline, CDR1 is SEHNR and CDR2 FQNEAQ (reference sequence). The CDR3 DNA is TGTGCCACCAGTACAACTAATGAAAAACTGTTTTTT. Amino acids: CATSTTNEKLFF.

This rearrangement joins TRBV9 to TRBJ2-3; 7 bases agree with TRBD1. CDR1 is SGDLS and CDR2 is YYNGEE in the germline V gene. This CDR3 is 15 amino acids long. V dropped 3 bases and J dropped 1; count of bases not matched to a gene: 5. The CDR3 region has the DNA TGTGCCAGCAGCGGGACAGGCAGGGGCACAGATACGCAGTATTTT. It yields the protein CASSGTGRGTDTQYF.

This rearrangement joins TRBV6-2 or TRBV6-3 to TRBJ2-7, with TRBD2 identical over 14 bases. The ends lost 7 bases at V and 3 bases at J; junction bases unmatched: 2. The germline V gene encodes CDR1 MNHEY and CDR2 SVGEGT. CDR3 size: 14 residues. In DNA form, the CDR3 reads TGTGCCAGCATTGGACTAGCGGGAGGCTACGAGCAGTACTTC. It translates to CASIGLAGGYEQYF.

The table lists this clonotype with a few counts. The rearrangement joins TRBV7-2 to TRBJ2-1, with D possibly matching TRBD2 (5 bases). With 0 bases removed from V and 1 base from J, the gap between germline ends came to 13 bases. Germline-derived CDR1 and CDR2 are SGHTA and FQGNSA. The CDR3 is made up of 17 amino acids. The CDR3 bases are TGTGCCAGCAGCTTAGCTATCCTAGCTGCATCCTACAATGAGCAGTTCTTC. This gives the protein CASSLAILAASYNEQFF.

There are a few counts of this clonotype. The V call is TRBV7-8, the J call TRBJ1-2, with unresolved D. The V gene lost 5 bases and the J gene lost 11 bases, with 18 bases spanning the gap. The CDR3 runs to 13 residues. The V gene's germline CDR1 is SGHVS and CDR2 FQNEAQ. DNA for the CDR3: TGTGCCAGCAGCCCCTCGGGTCGGCCAAGTTACACCTTC. It yields the protein CASSPSGRPSYTF. Full variable domain (missing parts from reference TRBV7-8 and TRBJ1-2): GAGVSQSPRYKVAKRGQDVALRCDPISGHVSLFWYQQALGQGPEFLTYFQNEAQLDKSGLPSDRFFAERPEGSVSTLKIQRTQQEDSAVYLCASSPSGRPSYTFGSGTRLTVV.

This clonotype was observed a few times. The chain links TRBV7-2 to TRBJ2-1, with 8 nucleotides matching TRBD2. The CDR3 is 15 residues long. With V trimmed by 1 base and J by 4 bases, 3 bases remained unmatched. The germline V gene encodes CDR1 SGHTA and CDR2 FQGNSA. CDR3 sequence reads: CASSLEGGRYNEQFF. CDR3 bases: TGTGCCAGCAGCTTAGAGGGCGGGAGGTACAATGAGCAGTTCTTC.

The table lists this clonotype with a few counts. This rearrangement joins TRBV6-6 to TRBJ2-3, with 10 bases lining up with TRBD2. V lost 0 bases to trimming and J lost 7 bases; unmatched junction nucleotides: 10. CDR1 and CDR2 (germline): MNHNY, SVGAGI (reference sequence). The CDR3 has 17 amino acids. CDR3 protein: CASSYSTSGRAMHTQYF. In nucleotides, the CDR3 is TGTGCCAGCAGTTACTCGACCAGCGGGAGGGCCATGCATACGCAGTATTTT.

This clonotype was counted ten times or more. The V call is TRBV7-6, the J call TRBJ2-3; 10 nucleotides align to TRBD2. The V gene's germline CDR1 is SGHVS and CDR2 FNYEAQ. Losses at the gene ends were 2 bases for V and 3 bases for J; bases not matched to a gene: 5. CDR3 length: 16 residues. CDR3 sequence: CASSLRLAGETDTQYF. Written as DNA, the CDR3 is TGTGCCAGCAGCTTAAGGCTAGCGGGAGAGACAGATACGCAGTATTTT.

This clonotype was seen many times. The DNA for the CDR3 is TGTGCCAGCAGCCCGTCGACAGGGCTTATGAACACTGAAGCTTTCTTT. As protein: CASSPSTGLMNTEAFF. This chain connects TRBV7-9 to TRBJ1-1, with 7 bases that match TRBD1. The germline V gene encodes CDR1 SEHNR and CDR2 FQNEAQ (reference sequence). The CDR3 runs to 16 residues. With 5 bases clipped from V and 0 bases from J, the junction kept 9 bases outside the gene matches.

This clonotype appeared a few times. The chain links TRBV5-4 to TRBJ2-1; D gene unclear. The CDR3 runs to 14 residues. The V end was cut by 4 bases, the J end by 8 bases, with 16 bases between. Germline lookup yields CDR1 SGHNT and CDR2 YYREEE (reference sequence). The CDR3 sequence is CASSPIGRVDEQFF. The CDR3 bases are TGTGCCAGCAGCCCCATTGGACGTGTGGATGAGCAGTTCTTC.

This clonotype came up many times. The rearrangement uses TRBV7-2 and TRBJ2-1, with D uncertain. V was pared by 1 base and J by 12 bases, with 13 bases between. The CDR3 totals 13 residues. Germline V gene sequence: CDR1 SGHTA, CDR2 FQGNSA. The CDR3 here is CASSLEWEPGQFF. The CDR3 DNA reads TGTGCCAGCAGCTTAGAATGGGAACCGGGGCAGTTCTTC.

This clonotype appeared a few times. The chain uses TRBV28 and TRBJ2-7; D may be TRBD2 (5 bases). Germline loops: CDR1 MDHEN, CDR2 SYDVKM. There are 11 residues in the CDR3. The ends were cut back, 4 bases at V and 7 bases at J, with 8 bases in the middle. The CDR3 is CASSSPGEQYF. Here the CDR3 DNA reads TGTGCCAGCAGTTCCCCGGGGGAGCAGTACTTC. Drawing the rest from reference TRBV28 and TRBJ2-7, the complete variable domain is DVKVTQSSRYLVKRTGEKVFLECVQDMDHENMFWYRQDPGLGLRLIYFSYDVKMKEKGDIPEGYSVSREKKERFSLILESASTNQTSMYLCASSSPGEQYFGPGTRLTVT.

The V gene is TRBV5-1, the J gene TRBJ2-3, with 12 positions matching TRBD2. The CDR3 consists of 22 residues. Trimming took 2 bases from V and 2 from J; bases not matched to a gene: 21. CDR1 and CDR2 (germline): SGHRS, YFSETQ. CDR3 protein: CASSFRGLAGRNQRANTDTQYF. CDR3 sequence (DNA): TGCGCCAGCAGCTTTCGAGGACTAGCGGGGAGGAACCAGAGGGCCAACACAGATACGCAGTATTTT.

This clonotype came up a few times. The J gene is TRBJ2-3, the V gene TRBV12-3 or TRBV12-4; D might be TRBD2 (5 bases). V was pared by 5 bases and J by 1 base, with 10 bases between. This CDR3 contains 14 residues. The CDR3 coding sequence is TGTGCCAGCAGTCGTAACGGGGGCACAGATACGCAGTATTTT. This codes for CASSRNGGTDTQYF.

This clonotype occurred many times. The chain recombines TRBV7-2 with TRBJ2-3, with TRBD1 matching 7 bases. The V gene end was trimmed by 1 base and the J gene end by 2 bases; junction bases not matched to a gene: 3. Looked up from germline, CDR1 is SGHTA and CDR2 is FQGNSA. The length of the CDR3 is 15 residues. In DNA, the CDR3 is TGTGCCAGCAGCTTAGGACAGGGACCCACAGATACGCAGTATTTT. Amino acids: CASSLGQGPTDTQYF.